This T cell receptor beta chain was captured in a study of identical twins. Study-wide results and caveats: Models predicted too little out-of-frame TCR alpha sharing in monozygotic twins. The more abundant beta clonotypes in cord blood had fewer insertions, and memory repertoires did not show this.

CDR3 length: 14 residues. Germline V gives CDR1 ENHRY, CDR2 SYGVKD. The germline V and J ends were trimmed by 3 bases and 4 bases, with 12 bases remaining between them. The donor group consisted entirely of healthy Caucasians. Note on this clonotype: Antigen specificity is unknown.

One entry per CDR3 protein results from TCRdb running MiXCR on the 5' RACE reads. The sample gives about 550,000 distinct CDR3 sequences, around 22% of which show up once; around 0.48% is in the top ten. This sample was also put to use in a study of yellow fever vaccine responses in identical twins. That report notes: In identical twins, vaccine T cell responses appeared partly shared and partly individual.

Sequencing was performed on CD4+ T cells sorted from blood. This chain links TRBV10-3 with TRBJ2-5; perhaps TRBD2 as D (6 bases). This clonotype was sampled from a woman aged 18-29 years in good health. CDR3 sequence reads: CAISDSGDGETQYF. The DNA of the CDR3 is TGTGCCATCAGTGACTCGGGAGATGGAGAGACCCAGTACTTC.